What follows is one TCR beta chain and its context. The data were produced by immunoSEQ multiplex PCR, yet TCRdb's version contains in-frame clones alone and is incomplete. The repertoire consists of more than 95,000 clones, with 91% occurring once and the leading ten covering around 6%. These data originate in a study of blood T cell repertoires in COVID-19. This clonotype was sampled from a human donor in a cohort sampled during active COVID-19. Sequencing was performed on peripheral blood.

The CDR3 is CASSYRLADYEQYF. As DNA, the CDR3 is TGTGCCAGCAGTTACAGGCTAGCGGACTACGAGCAGTACTTC. The chain has TRBV6-5 and TRBJ2-7, with TRBD2 matching 7 bases. This CDR3 is 14 amino acids long. V dropped 2 bases and J dropped 3; count of bases not matched to a gene: 4. CDR1 and CDR2 from the germline V gene are MNHEY and SVGAGI.